This entry describes one T cell receptor (beta chain). Its matching antigen is unknown. The junction differs from germline at one of its ends, possibly a read error. The entry originates in a study of blood T cells in healthy people across ages. Study-level background: About one barcoded beta molecule per two T cells was the capture yield of template switching.

Findings of the study overall: Changes in expanded clonotypes were possibly confounded, as the CMV status of donors was unknown.

Peripheral blood samples of roughly 9.8 milliliters were drawn from each donor. Total RNA was isolated from each sample in quantities of at least 5 micrograms. PCR was performed a second time for about 7 to 12 cycles using a sample-barcoded 5' primer and a J-beta primer mix. TCRdb re-called the 5' RACE reads with MiXCR, one entry per CDR3 protein. The sample includes about 730,000 distinct CDR3 sequences, roughly 45% of them seen just once. The sequencing input was blood. The sequence came from a woman in her sixties in good health.

CDR3 DNA sequence: TGTGTTACAGCGCGGGAGGCAGGGGACTTTAACTATGGCCACACCTTC. Its protein is CVTAREAGDFNYGHTF. The V and J genes are TRBV6-5 and TRBJ1-2; a possible D gene is TRBD1 (6 bases). Germline loops: CDR1 MNHEY, CDR2 SVGAGI. The CDR3 consists of 16 residues.